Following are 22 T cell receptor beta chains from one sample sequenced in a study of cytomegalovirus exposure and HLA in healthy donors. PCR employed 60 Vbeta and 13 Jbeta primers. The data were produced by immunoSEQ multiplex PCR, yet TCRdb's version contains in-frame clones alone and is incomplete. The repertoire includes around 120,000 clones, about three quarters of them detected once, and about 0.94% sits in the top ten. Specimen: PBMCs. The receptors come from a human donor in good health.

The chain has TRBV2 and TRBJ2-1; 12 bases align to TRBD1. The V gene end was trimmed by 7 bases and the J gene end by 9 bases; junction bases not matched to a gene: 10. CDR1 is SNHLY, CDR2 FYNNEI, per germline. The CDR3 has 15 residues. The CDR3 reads CASNPRDRGLTEQFF. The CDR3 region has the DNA TGTGCCAGCAATCCCCGGGACAGGGGGCTCACTGAGCAGTTCTTC.

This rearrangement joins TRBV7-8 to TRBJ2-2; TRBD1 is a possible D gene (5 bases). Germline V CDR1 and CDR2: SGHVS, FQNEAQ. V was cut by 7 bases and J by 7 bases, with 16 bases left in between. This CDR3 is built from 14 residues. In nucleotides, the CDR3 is TGTGCCAGCAACCCCGACAGTCAGTTCGGGGAGCTGTTTTTT. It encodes CASNPDSQFGELFF.

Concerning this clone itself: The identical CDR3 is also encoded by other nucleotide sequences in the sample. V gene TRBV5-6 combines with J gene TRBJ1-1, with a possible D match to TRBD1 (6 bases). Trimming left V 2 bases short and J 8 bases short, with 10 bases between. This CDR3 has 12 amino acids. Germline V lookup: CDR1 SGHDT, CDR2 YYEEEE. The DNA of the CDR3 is TGTGCCAGCAGCTTAGGGCAGGGGGAAGCTTTCTTT. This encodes CASSLGQGEAFF. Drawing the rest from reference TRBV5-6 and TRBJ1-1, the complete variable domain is DAGVTQSPTHLIKTRGQQVTLRCSPKSGHDTVSWYQQALGQGPQFIFQYYEEEERQRGNFPDRFSGHQFPNYSSELNVNALLLGDSALYLCASSLGQGEAFFGQGTRLTVV.

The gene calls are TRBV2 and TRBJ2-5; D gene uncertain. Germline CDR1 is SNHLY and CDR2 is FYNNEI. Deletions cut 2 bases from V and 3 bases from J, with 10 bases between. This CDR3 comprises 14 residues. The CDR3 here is CASSESSRKETQYF. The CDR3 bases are TGTGCCAGCAGTGAATCCTCCAGGAAAGAGACCCAGTACTTC.

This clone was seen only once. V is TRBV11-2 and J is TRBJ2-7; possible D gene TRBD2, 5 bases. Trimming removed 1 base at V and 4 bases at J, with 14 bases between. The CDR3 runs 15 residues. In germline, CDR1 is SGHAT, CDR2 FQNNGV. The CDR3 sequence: CASSLVYGNAYEQYF. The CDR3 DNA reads TGTGCCAGCAGCTTAGTCTACGGGAACGCATACGAGCAGTACTTC.

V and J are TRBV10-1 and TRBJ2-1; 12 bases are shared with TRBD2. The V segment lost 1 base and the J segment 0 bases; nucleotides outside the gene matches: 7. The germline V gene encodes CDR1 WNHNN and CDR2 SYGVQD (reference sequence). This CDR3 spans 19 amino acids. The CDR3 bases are TGCGCCAGCAGTGAGTTGGGACTAGCGGGCTTTAGCTCCTACAATGAGCAGTTCTTC. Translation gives CASSELGLAGFSSYNEQFF.

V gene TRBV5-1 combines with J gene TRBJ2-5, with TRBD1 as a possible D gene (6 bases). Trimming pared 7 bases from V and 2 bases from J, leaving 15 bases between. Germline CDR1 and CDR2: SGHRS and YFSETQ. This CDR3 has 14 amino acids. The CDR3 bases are TGCGCCAGCGGCCGGGACACCTATCAAGAGACCCAGTACTTC. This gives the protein CASGRDTYQETQYF.

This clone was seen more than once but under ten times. Here the CDR3 reads CASLDMNTEAFF. The CDR3 DNA reads TGTGCCAGCTTGGACATGAACACTGAAGCTTTCTTT. The rearrangement joins TRBV7-9 to TRBJ1-1; D possibly corresponds to TRBD1 (5 bases). The CDR3 totals 12 residues. With 8 bases removed from V and 0 bases from J, the gap between germline ends came to 7 bases. From germline, CDR1 is SEHNR and CDR2 FQNEAQ (reference sequence).

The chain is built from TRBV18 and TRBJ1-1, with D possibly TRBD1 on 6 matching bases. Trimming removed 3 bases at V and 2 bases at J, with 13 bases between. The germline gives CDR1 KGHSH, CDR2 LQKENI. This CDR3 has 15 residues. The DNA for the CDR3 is TGTGCCAGCTCACCCATGGACAGCCGAAACACTGAAGCTTTCTTT. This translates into CASSPMDSRNTEAFF.

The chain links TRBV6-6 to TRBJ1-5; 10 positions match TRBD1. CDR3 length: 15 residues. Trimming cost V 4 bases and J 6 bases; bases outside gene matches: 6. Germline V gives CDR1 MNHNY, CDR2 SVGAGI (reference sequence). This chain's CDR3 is CASSSTGTGVQPQHF. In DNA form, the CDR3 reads TGTGCCAGCAGTTCGACCGGGACAGGGGTTCAGCCCCAGCATTTT.

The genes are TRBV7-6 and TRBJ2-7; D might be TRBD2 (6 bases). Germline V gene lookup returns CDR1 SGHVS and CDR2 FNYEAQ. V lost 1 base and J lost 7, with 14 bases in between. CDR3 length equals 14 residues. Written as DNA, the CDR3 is TGTGCCAGCAGCTTAGGGACTACCTCGAGGGAGCAGTACTTC. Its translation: CASSLGTTSREQYF.

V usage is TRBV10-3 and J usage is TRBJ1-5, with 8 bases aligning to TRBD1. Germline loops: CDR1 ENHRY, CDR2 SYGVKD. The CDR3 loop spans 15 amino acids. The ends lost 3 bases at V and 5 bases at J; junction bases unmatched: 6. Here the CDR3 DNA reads TGTGCCATCAGTGATTTACAGGGGGGGTATCAGCCCCAGCATTTT. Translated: CAISDLQGGYQPQHF.

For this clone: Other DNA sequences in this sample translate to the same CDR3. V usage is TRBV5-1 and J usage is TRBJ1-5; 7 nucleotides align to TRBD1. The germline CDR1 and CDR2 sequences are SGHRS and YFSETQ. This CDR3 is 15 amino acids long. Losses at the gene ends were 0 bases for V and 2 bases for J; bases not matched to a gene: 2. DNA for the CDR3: TGCGCCAGCAGCTTGGGGCAGGGGGGCAATCAGCCCCAGCATTTT. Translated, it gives CASSLGQGGNQPQHF.

The CDR3 is CASSVEGGAWETQYF. The CDR3 DNA reads as TGTGCCAGCAGCGTAGAGGGGGGGGCATGGGAGACCCAGTACTTC. This chain connects TRBV9 to TRBJ2-5, with a possible D match to TRBD2 (7 bases). Trimming shortened V by 0 bases and J by 5 bases, and 14 bases separated the two germline ends. Germline assignment: CDR1 SGDLS and CDR2 YYNGEE. The CDR3 is made up of 15 amino acids.

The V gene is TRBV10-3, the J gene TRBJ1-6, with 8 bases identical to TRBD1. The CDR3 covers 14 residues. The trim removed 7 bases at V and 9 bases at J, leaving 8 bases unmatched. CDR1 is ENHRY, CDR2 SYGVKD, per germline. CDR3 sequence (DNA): TGTGCCATCACCCCGACAGGGGAATCTTCACCCCTCCACTTT. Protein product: CAITPTGESSPLHF.

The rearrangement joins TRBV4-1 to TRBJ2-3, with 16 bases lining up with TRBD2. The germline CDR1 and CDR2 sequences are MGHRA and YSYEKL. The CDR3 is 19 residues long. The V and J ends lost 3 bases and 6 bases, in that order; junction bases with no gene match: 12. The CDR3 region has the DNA TGCGCCAGCAGCCACCCGGGACTAGCGGGGGGGCCGGATAAGGATACGCAGTATTTT. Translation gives CASSHPGLAGGPDKDTQYF.

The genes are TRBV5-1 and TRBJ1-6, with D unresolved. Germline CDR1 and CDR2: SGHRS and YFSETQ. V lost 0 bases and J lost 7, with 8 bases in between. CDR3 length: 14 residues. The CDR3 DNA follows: TGCGCCAGCAGCTTGGACGGCGGAAATTCACCCCTCCACTTT. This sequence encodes CASSLDGGNSPLHF. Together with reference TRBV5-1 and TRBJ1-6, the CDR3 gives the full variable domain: KAGVTQTPRYLIKTRGQQVTLSCSPISGHRSVSWYQQTPGQGLQFLFEYFSETQRNKGNFPGRFSGRQFSNSRSEMNVSTLELGDSALYLCASSLDGGNSPLHFGNGTRLTVT.

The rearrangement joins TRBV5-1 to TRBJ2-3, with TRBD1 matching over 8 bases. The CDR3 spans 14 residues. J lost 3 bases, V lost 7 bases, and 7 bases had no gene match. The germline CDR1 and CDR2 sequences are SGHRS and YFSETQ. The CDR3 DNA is TGCGCCAGCGGGTGGACAGGGACAACAGATACGCAGTATTTT. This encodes CASGWTGTTDTQYF.

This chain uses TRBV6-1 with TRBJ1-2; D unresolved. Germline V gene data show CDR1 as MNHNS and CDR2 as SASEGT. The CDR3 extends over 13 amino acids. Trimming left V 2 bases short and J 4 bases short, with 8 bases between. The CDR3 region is CASSERPIYGYTF. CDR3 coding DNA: TGTGCCAGCAGTGAACGTCCTATCTATGGCTACACCTTC.

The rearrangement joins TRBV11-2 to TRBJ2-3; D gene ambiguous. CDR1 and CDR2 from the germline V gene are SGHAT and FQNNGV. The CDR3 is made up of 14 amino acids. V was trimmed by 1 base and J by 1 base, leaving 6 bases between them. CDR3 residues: CASSLVYRTDTQYF. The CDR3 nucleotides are TGTGCCAGCAGCTTAGTGTATCGCACAGATACGCAGTATTTT.

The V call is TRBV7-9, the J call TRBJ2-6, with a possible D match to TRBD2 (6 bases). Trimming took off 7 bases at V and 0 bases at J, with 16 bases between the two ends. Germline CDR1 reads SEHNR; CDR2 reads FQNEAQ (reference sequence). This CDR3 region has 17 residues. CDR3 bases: TGTGCCAGCACCAGGACGGGAGACTTCTCTGGGGCCAACGTCCTGACTTTC. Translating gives CASTRTGDFSGANVLTF.

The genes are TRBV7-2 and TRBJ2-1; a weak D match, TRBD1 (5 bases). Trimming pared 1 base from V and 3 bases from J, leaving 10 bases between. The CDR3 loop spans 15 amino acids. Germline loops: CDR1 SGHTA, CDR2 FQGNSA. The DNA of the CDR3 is TGTGCCAGCAGCTTAGATACAGGAGTCTACAATGAGCAGTTCTTC. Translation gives CASSLDTGVYNEQFF.